This TCR beta chain was documented in a study of T cells in Graves' hyperthyroidism and ophthalmopathy. Findings of the study overall: The authors' 13 V-J model separated ophthalmopathy from stable hyperthyroidism.

The germline V and J ends were trimmed by 1 base and 4 bases, with 14 bases remaining between them. This CDR3 region has 16 residues. Germline V gene lookup returns CDR1 LGHNA and CDR2 YNFKEQ. To note about this clonotype: The antigen remains undetermined.

Exclusion of a patient resulted from uncontrolled infection, other autoimmune disease, pregnancy or lactation. Diagnoses were established using clinical symptoms, serum thyroxine and TRAb, thyroid ultrasound and orbital computed tomography. It was RNA transcripts that yielded the amplified TCR beta CDR3 regions. The TCR CDR3 first-round RT-PCR relied on the HTBI primer set. TCRdb reanalysed the multiplex PCR reads using MiXCR and keeps one entry per CDR3 protein. The data contain 270,000 or so distinct CDR3 sequences, around 15% of them singletons. The gene calls are TRBV4-2 and TRBJ2-1, with a tentative D call TRBD2 (5 bases). The sequenced sample consisted of blood. This receptor was obtained from a woman aged 50 to 65 with Graves' hyperthyroidism that later progressed to Graves' ophthalmopathy. DNA for the CDR3: TGTGCCAGCAGCCAAGCCGGGGATTTAGGATACAATGAGCAGTTCTTC. This translates into CASSQAGDLGYNEQFF.